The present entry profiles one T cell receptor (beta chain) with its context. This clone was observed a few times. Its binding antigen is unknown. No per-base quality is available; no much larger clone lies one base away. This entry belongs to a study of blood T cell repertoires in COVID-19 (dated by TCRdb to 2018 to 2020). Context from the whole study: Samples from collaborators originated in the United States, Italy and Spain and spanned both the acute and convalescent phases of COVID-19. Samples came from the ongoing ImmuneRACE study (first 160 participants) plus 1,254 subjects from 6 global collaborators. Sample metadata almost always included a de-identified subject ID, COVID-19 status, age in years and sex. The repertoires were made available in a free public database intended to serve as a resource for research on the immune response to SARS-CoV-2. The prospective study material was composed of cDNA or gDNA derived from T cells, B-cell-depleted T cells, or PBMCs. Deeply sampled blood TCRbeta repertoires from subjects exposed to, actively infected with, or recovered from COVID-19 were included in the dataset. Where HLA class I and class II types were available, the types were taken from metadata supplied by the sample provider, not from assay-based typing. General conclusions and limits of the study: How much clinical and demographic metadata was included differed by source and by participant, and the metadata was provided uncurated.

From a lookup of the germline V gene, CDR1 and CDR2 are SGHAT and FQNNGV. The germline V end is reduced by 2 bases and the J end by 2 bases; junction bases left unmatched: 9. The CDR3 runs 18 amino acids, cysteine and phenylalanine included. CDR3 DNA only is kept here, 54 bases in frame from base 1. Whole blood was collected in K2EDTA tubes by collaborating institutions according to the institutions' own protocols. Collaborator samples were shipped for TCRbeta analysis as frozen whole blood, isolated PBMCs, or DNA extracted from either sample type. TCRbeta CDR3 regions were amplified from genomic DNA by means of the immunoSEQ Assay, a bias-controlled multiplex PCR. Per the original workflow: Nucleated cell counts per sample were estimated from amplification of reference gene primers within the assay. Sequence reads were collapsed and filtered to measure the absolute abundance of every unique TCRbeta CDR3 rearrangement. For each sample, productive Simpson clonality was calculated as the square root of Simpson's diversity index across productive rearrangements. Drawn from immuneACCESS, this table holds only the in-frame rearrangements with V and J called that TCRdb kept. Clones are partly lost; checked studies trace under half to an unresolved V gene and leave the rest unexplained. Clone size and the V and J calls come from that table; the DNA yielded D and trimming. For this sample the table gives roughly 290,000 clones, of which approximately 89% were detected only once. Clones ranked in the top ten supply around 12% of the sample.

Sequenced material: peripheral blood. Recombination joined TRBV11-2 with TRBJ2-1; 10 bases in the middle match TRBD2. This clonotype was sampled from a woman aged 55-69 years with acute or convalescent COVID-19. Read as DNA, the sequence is TGTGCCAGCAGCTTACTTCTAGCGGGAGAAGTAACCTACAATGAGCAGTTCTTC. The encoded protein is CASSLLLAGEVTYNEQFF.